Sequencing of this TCR beta chain was carried out in a study of T-cell reconstitution after alpha-beta-depleted transplantation in children. Researchers prepared the TCRbeta library using unique molecular identifiers, the study reports. TCRdb itself ran the PCR reads through MiXCR, one entry per CDR3 protein. Of about a million distinct CDR3 sequences in the sample, about 29% were seen once. Study results and limitations: Where alpha-beta T cells came from about two months after transplant was reportedly several hundred expanded graft clones. Some patients' high day-60 TCRbeta diversity was attributed to recipient cells surviving conditioning. One year after transplant, T-cell counts and diversity came mostly from newly produced T cells.

Note on this clonotype: Its matching antigen is unknown.

The CDR3 length is 15 residues. V was pared by 1 base and J by 5 bases, with 12 bases between. The starting material was PBMCs, mostly from graft donor cells, obtained 360 days after TCRalphabeta/CD19-depleted stem cell transplant. This TCR came from a boy younger than two who had a stem cell transplant for SCID, so the T cells may come from the graft donor. The gene calls are TRBV12-3 or TRBV12-4 and TRBJ2-1, with TRBD2 as a possible D gene (5 bases). The chain's CDR3 is CASSLGLWRNNEQFF. CDR3 nucleotides: TGTGCCAGCAGTTTAGGGCTGTGGAGGAACAATGAGCAGTTCTTC.